The clone carrying this T cell receptor beta chain was seen more than once but under ten times. The antigen remains undetermined. This sample is drawn from a study of T cell responses to AZD1222 COVID-19 vaccine. The germline V and J ends were trimmed by 4 bases and 1 base, with 11 bases remaining between them. Germline V gene sequence: CDR1 SGHRS, CDR2 YFSETQ. The CDR3 extends over 14 amino acids. Clones were sequenced by immunoSEQ multiplex PCR, and TCRdb holds only the in-frame ones, with some missing. The sample yields about 150,000 clones, about nine tenths seen once. Study conclusions and caveats: Of the AZD1222 recipients, only 5 to 7 were seropositive at baseline.

The sequence was collected from an adult in good health. The rearrangement joins TRBV5-1 to TRBJ1-2; TRBD1 might be the D (5 bases). The source was peripheral blood, collected on day 0 of AZD1222 vaccination. The CDR3 region is CASSPTGGNYGYTF. The CDR3 DNA follows: TGCGCCAGCAGCCCGACTGGGGGTAACTATGGCTACACCTTC.